This TCR beta chain stems from a study of T cells in narcolepsy. On this clone itself: Its cognate antigen is unknown.

The CDR3 runs to 15 residues. CDR1 is SGDLS and CDR2 is YYNGEE in the germline V gene. Trimming took off 0 bases at V and 2 bases at J, with 8 bases between the two ends. Study-wide points: Autoreactive clonotypes reportedly recurred in blood of same and different patients, not controls.

The table came from immunoSEQ multiplex PCR; TCRdb's copy has only in-frame clones and leaves some out. Found here are about 24,000 clones, almost 85% of them singletons; the top ten hold about 9.4%. This sequence was found in a human donor in good health. J is TRBJ2-2 and V is TRBV9, with D hard to call. What was sequenced was memory (CD45RA-) CD4+ T cells from blood. CDR3 in DNA: TGTGCCAGCAGCGTAGCTGCAGGAAACACCGGGGAGCTGTTTTTT. It codes for CASSVAAGNTGELFF.